This TCR beta chain was observed in a study of cytomegalovirus exposure and HLA in healthy donors. Whole-study context: A subsequent analysis reported that the 120 or so validation repertoires were produced on the same platform that had also been used for the 600 to 700 first-cohort repertoires.

The V gene end was trimmed by 3 bases and the J gene end by 10 bases; junction bases not matched to a gene: 12. Germline assignment: CDR1 GTSNPN and CDR2 SVGIG (reference sequence). There are 16 residues in the CDR3. As regards this clone: The target antigen is unknown.

The study's findings and limits: The study flagged approximately 180 TCR beta chains as cytomegalovirus-associated. Reported results showed that the classifier diagnosed cytomegalovirus status with high specificity and sensitivity.

TCRdb's copy holds only in-frame clones and misses some; the assay was immunoSEQ multiplex PCR. The data show 300,000 or so clones, over 75% seen once. The chain uses TRBV30 and TRBJ1-6, with 10 positions matching TRBD1. Material: PBMCs. The clonotype originates from a man younger than 45 in good health and CMV-seronegative. CDR3 protein: CAWSTPGTGVQSPLHF. In nucleotides, the CDR3 is TGTGCCTGGAGCACTCCGGGGACAGGGGTCCAATCACCCCTCCACTTT.